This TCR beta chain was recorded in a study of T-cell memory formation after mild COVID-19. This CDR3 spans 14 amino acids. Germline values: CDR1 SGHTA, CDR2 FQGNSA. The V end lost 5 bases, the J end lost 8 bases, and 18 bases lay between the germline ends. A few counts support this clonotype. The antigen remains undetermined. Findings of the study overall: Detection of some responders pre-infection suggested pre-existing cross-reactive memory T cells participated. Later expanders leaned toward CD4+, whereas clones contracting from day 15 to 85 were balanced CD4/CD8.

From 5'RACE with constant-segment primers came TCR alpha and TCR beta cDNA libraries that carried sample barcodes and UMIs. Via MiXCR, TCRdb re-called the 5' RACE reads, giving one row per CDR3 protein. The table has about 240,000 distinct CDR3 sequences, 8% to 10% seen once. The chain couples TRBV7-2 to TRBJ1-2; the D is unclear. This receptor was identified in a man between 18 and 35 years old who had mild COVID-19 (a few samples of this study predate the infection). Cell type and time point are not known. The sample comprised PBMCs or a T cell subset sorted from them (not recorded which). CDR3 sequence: CASSPSGSRPGYTF. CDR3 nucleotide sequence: TGTGCCAGCAGCCCGTCGGGGAGTCGCCCCGGCTACACCTTC.